This T cell receptor beta chain stems from a study of tumor and adjacent non-tumor tissue in lung cancer (dated by TCRdb to 2016 to 2019). Notes on the research overall: By cancer type, the cohort comprised 12 adenocarcinoma patients, a couple of squamous cell carcinoma patients and 1 small cell lung cancer patient. The approximately 15 enrolled patients, of whom some ten were men and 5 were women, were aged about 31 to 85 years and were diagnosed with TNM stage I to III disease. A total of roughly 130 million productive TCRbeta reads were generated by sequencing, corresponding to an average of about 4.17 million reads per sample. Using bulk TCRbeta repertoires from 15 lung cancer patients, the study set lung tumor tissue side by side with matched distant non-tumor lung tissue. TCRbeta CDR3 sequencing was performed on thirty paired specimens, with one tumor sample and one normal lung sample collected per patient. What the authors observed across the whole study: Significantly higher TCR diversity (inverse Simpson) was observed in tumor tissue than in normal lung tissue (approximately 430 vs 150, P = 0.0075, Mann-Whitney U test). The cohort had only roughly 14 patients, and the authors noted that larger samples and more detailed clinical data are needed. TCR diversity was significantly higher in younger patients, and greater tumor TCR diversity was associated with shorter overall survival and shorter disease-free survival. The top 100 clones accounted for a significantly larger cumulative portion of the repertoire in normal lung than in tumor tissue. Neither the sequencing platform nor unique molecular identifiers are mentioned in the methods. Peripheral blood was not sequenced, so blood TCRbeta repertoires were not examined in the lung cancer patients of the study.

A word on this clonotype: Its antigen is currently not known. A junction boundary mismatches the germline segment, possibly from a read error.

The CDR3 contains 16 residues, cysteine and phenylalanine counted. Left in the record is the CDR3 DNA by itself, 48 bases read in frame from the first base. The germline V gene yields MDHEN for CDR1 and SYDVKM for CDR2. Bulk unsorted tissue served as the source for RNA extraction, and RNA quality was assessed using a NanoDrop ND-1000 and an Agilent 2100. The donors were newly diagnosed lung cancer patients admitted for thoracic surgery in China from August to November 2014 who had not received prior chemotherapy. Anyone who had undergone radiotherapy or chemotherapy before, or who had another cancer at the same time, was left out of the study. Surgical tissue pieces of 1-2 cm3 were preserved in RNAlater solution and stored at -80 °C until use. The library was prepared using multiplex PCR. Sequencing instrument: Illumina HiSeq 2500. TCRbeta libraries were constructed through three rounds of nested PCR with primers (Table S4) according to protocols adapted from ARM-PCR. PCR products of 200-500 bp were gel-excised and purified with the QIAquick gel extraction kit before sequencing. The authors' analysis ran thus. Trimmomatic was used to clean the reads, FLASH was used to merge the reads into complete CDR3 sequences, and MiTCR was used to assign the reads to V(D)J germline segments. Clonal diversity was calculated as the inverse Simpson's index using VDJtools. In-frame sequences lacking a premature stop codon were counted as productive reads. The public reads were reanalyzed by TCRdb: fastp trimming at Q25, MiXCR alignment, in-frame beta chains only. Identical CDR3 proteins give one entry, which carries the most common genes and DNA. The V and J calls, along with clone size, are taken from TCRdb and not from the paper's own processing. The sample data list 65,000 to 90,000 distinct CDR3 sequences, and roughly 80% of these were observed just once. The ten most abundant clones make up about an eighth of the sample.

Material: lung tumor tissue. The clonotype comes from a woman between 45 and 65 years old with non-small cell lung cancer. The chain was built from TRBV28 and TRBJ2-1, with 11 junctional bases fitting TRBD2. Here the CDR3 is given as CAGSQTIAGGRDEEFF. At the DNA level, the sequence is TGTGCCGGCAGTCAGACAATAGCGGGAGGGCGGGATGAGGAGTTCTTC.